Below, one T cell receptor (beta chain) is given with its context. The antigen remains unidentified. The same CDR3 is also encoded by other DNA sequences in this sample. This record belongs to a study of T cell responses to AZD1222 COVID-19 vaccine. Study in general: Some second doses came at about 4 weeks and others at about 12 weeks; these were pooled. General observations from the study: Spike-specific TCR repertoires showed rising breadth and depth after two AZD1222 doses.

Libraries were prepared by immunoSEQ multiplex PCR; TCRdb keeps only in-frame clonotypes and omits some of them. The sample carries about 140,000 clones, 80% to 95% recorded once. In germline, CDR1 is SNHLY, CDR2 FYNNEI. Between the trimmed V and J ends, which lost 4 bases and 4 bases, there was a span of 10 bases. This CDR3 is built from 14 residues. The source is an adult in good health. Source: peripheral blood, taken on day 0 of AZD1222 vaccination. The chain carries TRBV2 and TRBJ1-4; a possible D gene is TRBD1 (6 bases). The CDR3 spells CASSVQGYNEKLFF. The CDR3 DNA reads as TGTGCCAGCAGTGTACAGGGTTATAATGAAAAACTGTTTTTT.